This T cell receptor (beta chain) was recovered during a study of vaccination and CD4 T cells after COVID-19. V was clipped by 5 bases and J by 4 bases, with 14 bases between them. CDR1 is MDHEN and CDR2 is SYDVKM in the germline V gene. The CDR3 has 14 amino acids. About this clonotype itself: Its antigen is not known.

Regarding treatment: approximately nine-day PBMC culture with coronavirus spike peptide pools or control peptides (ViraFEST assay). The unexposed donor's CD4+ T cells were collected before the COVID-19 pandemic (2011-2018). Negative selection enriched CD4+ T cells from cultures at roughly 10 days. The Oncomine TCR Beta short-read assay was applied to DNA of cultured CD4+ T cells. After culture, CD4+ T cells served as the source for genomic DNA extraction. TCRdb re-derived calls from the PCR reads in MiXCR, one entry per CDR3 protein. This table holds 10,000 or so distinct CDR3 sequences, roughly a third found once.

This clonotype was obtained from a human donor in good health. The sample comprised CD4+ T cells from blood, cultured in vitro. J is TRBJ1-2 and V is TRBV28; possible D gene TRBD1, 5 bases. CDR3 nucleotide sequence: TGTGCCAGCAGTGAAATCGGGGGAATCTATGGCTACACCTTC. Translating gives CASSEIGGIYGYTF.